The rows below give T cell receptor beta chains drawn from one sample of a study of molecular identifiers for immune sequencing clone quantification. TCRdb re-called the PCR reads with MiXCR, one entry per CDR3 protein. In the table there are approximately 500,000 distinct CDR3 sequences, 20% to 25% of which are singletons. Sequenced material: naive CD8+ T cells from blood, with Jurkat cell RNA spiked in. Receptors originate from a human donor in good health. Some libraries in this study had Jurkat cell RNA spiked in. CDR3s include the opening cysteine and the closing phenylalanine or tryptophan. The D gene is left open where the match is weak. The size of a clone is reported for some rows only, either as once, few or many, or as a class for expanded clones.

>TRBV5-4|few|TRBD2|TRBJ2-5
TGTGCCAGCAGCTTGAAACTAGCGGGAGGTAGGCGAGAGACCCAGTACTTC
CASSLKLAGGRRETQYF
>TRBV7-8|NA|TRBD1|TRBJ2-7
TGTGCCAGCAGCGGGGGGACAGGAGGGGGCTACGAGCAGTACTTC
CASSGGTGGGYEQYF
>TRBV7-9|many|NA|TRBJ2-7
TGTGCCAGCAGCTCCGGGCCCTACGAGCAGTACTTC
CASSSGPYEQYF
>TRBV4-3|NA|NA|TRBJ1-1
TGCGCCAGCAGCCAGTCCGTTGCAGGGATAATCGCTGAAGCTTTCTTT
CASSQSVAGIIAEAFF
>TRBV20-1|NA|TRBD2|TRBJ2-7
TGCAGTGCTAGAGGTAAAGGACTAGCGGGACCCCTCTCCTACGAGCAGTACTTC
CSARGKGLAGPLSYEQYF
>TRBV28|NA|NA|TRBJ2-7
TGTGCCAGCAGTCGGAGGGGTCTAGGCGAGCGGTACTTC
CASSRRGLGERYF
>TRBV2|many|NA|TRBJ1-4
TGTGCCAGCAGCCGACGGGACCTTAATGAAAAACTGTTTTTT
CASSRRDLNEKLFF
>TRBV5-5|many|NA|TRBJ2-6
TGTGCCAGCAGCTTATGGCAGGGGCCCTCTGGGGCCAACGTCCTGACTTTC
CASSLWQGPSGANVLTF
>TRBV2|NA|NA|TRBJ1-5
TGTGCCAGCAGTGGAGGCACTTACAATCAGCCCCAGCATTTT
CASSGGTYNQPQHF
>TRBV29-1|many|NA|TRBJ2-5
TGCAGCGTTGAACCCGGGAGTCCCCTCCAAGAGACCCAGTACTTC
CSVEPGSPLQETQYF
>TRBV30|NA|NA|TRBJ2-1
TGTGCCTGGAGTGTGATCCAACATGAGCAGTTCTTC
CAWSVIQHEQFF
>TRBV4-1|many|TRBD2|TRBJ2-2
TGCGCCAGCAGCCACGCGGGGGGAGTCGGGGAGCTGTTTTTT
CASSHAGGVGELFF
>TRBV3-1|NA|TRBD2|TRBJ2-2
TGTGCCAGCAGCCATAGGCCTAGCGGGAGGCCCTACACCGGGGAGCTGCTTTTT
CASSHRPSGRPYTGELLF
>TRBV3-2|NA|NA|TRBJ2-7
TGTGCCAGCAGAGCGGAAGTGCCTGGCTACGAGCAGTACTTC
CASRAEVPGYEQYF